This T cell receptor (beta chain) was obtained from a study of post-analysis software for immune sequencing data. Study observations and caveats: Patients used five TRBV segments, including TRBV5-6, TRBV5-1 and TRBV20-1, more often than controls.

Carried by the TCR beta cDNA libraries were unique molecular identifiers. MiXCR, applied by TCRdb to the PCR reads, yields one record per CDR3 protein. The profile shows around 500,000 distinct CDR3 sequences, around a third of them singletons. Points on this clonotype: What it recognizes is unknown.

This CDR3 is built from 12 residues. Looked up from germline, CDR1 is SQVTM and CDR2 is ANQGSEA. Trimming stripped 2 bases from V and 5 bases from J, with 9 bases between. The sequenced material came from blood. The receptor was isolated from a girl younger than 18 with multiple sclerosis. J is TRBJ2-5 and V is TRBV29-1; either TRBD1 or TRBD2 may supply D (7 bases each). CDR3 in DNA: TGCAGCGTTGAACAGGGGGGGGAGACCCAGTACTTC. Translation: CSVEQGGETQYF. Looking up the rest from reference TRBV29-1 and TRBJ2-5 gives the full variable domain: SAVISQKPSRDICQRGTSLTIQCQVDSQVTMMFWYRQQPGQSLTLIATANQGSEATYESGFVIDKFPISRPNLTFSTLTVSNMSPEDSSIYLCSVEQGGETQYFGPGTRLLVL.